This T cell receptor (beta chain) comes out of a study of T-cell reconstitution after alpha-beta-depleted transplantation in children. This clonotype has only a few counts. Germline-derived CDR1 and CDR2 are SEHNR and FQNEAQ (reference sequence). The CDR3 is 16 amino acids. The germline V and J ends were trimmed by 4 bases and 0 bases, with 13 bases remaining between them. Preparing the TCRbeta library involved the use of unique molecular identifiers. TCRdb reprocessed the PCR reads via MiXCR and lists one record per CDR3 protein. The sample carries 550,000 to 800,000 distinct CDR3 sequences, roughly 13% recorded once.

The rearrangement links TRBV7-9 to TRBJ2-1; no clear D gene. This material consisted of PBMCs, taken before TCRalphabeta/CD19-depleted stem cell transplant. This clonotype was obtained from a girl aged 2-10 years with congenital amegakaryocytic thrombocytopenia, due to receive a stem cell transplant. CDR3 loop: CASSSLGSSSYNEQFF. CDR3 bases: TGTGCCAGCAGCTCTCTAGGTTCGAGCTCCTACAATGAGCAGTTCTTC.